In this sample, the clone carrying this T cell receptor (beta chain) turned up many times. Its antigen is not identified. TCRdb fed the reads into MiXCR, producing one record per CDR3 protein. The sample yields about 830,000 distinct CDR3 sequences, approximately 29% seen once. This record belongs to a study of T cell repertoires in cytomegalovirus infection. Background on the study: HLA-B-restricted CMV epitopes that are well studied, plus recently identified HLA-C-restricted ones, were used by the study. In public TCR beta signatures, there were indications of both CMV infection and matching HLA type. The study's findings and limits: HLA-C-restricted CMV clonotypes gave the most frequent clonotype in two of eight donors. Identification of carriers of CMV plus the relevant HLA was performed using cumulative public TCR beta family frequency.

V was pared by 1 base and J by 5 bases, with 14 bases between. CDR3 size: 15 residues. Germline CDR1 and CDR2: SGHTA and FQGNSA. Material: cultured CD8+ T cells from PBMCs, obtained from culture after CMV antigen stimulation. The TCR originated in a human donor in good health (CMV status not recorded). Some clones in this sample may be carry-over from other donors' samples. The rearrangement uses TRBV7-2 and TRBJ1-2, with D unclear. DNA for the CDR3: TGTGCCAGCAGCTTAGAGGGTCAGCCCGTTTATGGCTACACCTTC. Translation gives CASSLEGQPVYGYTF.